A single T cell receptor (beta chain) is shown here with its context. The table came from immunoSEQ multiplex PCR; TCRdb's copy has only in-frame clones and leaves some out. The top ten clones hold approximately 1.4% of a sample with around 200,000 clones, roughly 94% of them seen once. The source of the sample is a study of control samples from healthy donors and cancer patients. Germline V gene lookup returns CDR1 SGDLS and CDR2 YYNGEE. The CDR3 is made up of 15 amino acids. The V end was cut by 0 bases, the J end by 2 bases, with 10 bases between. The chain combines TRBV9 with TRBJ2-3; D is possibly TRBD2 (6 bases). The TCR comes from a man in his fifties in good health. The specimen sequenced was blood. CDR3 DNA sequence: TGTGCCAGCAGCGTAGTTGGCGGGGACACAGATACGCAGTATTTT. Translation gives CASSVVGGDTDTQYF.